Sequencing of this TCR beta chain was carried out in a study of identical twins. The CDR3 is 15 amino acids. Germline assignment: CDR1 SGHDN and CDR2 FVKESK. Trimming removed 6 bases at V and 4 bases at J, with 18 bases between. One entry per CDR3 protein results from TCRdb running MiXCR on the 5' RACE reads. The data contain around 1.7 million distinct CDR3 sequences, less than 40% of them singletons. Sequencing was performed on cord blood. The chain is built from TRBV14 and TRBJ1-2, with D maybe TRBD1 (6 bases). This TCR was recovered from a newborn girl in good health. In DNA form, the CDR3 reads TGTGCCAGCAGTCTTTCCTTGACAGGTGCCTATGGCTACACCTTC. This translates into CASSLSLTGAYGYTF. Full variable domain (remainder filled in from reference TRBV14 and TRBJ1-2): EAGVTQFPSHSVIEKGQTVTLRCDPISGHDNLYWYRRVMGKEIKFLLHFVKESKQDESGMPNNRFLAERTGGTYSTLKVQPAELEDSGVYFCASSLSLTGAYGYTFGSGTRLTVV.